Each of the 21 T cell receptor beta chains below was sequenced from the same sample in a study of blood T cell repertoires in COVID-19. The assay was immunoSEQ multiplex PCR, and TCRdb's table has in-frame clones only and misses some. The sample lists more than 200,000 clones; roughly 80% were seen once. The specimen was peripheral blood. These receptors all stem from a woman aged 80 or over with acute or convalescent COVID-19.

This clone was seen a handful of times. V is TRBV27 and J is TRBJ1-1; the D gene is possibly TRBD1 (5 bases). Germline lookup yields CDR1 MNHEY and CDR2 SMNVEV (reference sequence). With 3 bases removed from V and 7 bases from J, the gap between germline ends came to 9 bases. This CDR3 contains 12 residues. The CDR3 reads CASSFPGGEAFF. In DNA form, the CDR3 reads TGTGCCAGCAGTTTCCCGGGGGGTGAAGCTTTCTTT.

CDR3 coding DNA: TGCGCCAGCAGCTTGTCGACTGATAATTCACCCCTCCACTTT. Amino acid sequence: CASSLSTDNSPLHF. The chain couples TRBV5-1 to TRBJ1-6, with D unresolved. Trimming shortened V by 1 base and J by 5 bases, and 7 bases separated the two germline ends. The CDR3 spans 14 residues. The germline V gene has CDR1 SGHRS and CDR2 YFSETQ.

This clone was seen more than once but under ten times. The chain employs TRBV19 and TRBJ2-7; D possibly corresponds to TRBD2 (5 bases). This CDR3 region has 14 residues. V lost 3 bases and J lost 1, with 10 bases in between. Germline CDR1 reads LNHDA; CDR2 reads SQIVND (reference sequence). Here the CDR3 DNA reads TGTGCCAGTAGTATCACGGGATTGTCCTACGAGCAGTACTTC. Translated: CASSITGLSYEQYF.

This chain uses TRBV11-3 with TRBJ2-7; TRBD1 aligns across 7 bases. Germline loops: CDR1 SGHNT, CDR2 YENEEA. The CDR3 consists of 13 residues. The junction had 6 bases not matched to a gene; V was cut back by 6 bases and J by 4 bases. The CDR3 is CASRGTGAYEQYF. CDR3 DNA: TGTGCCAGCAGGGGAACAGGGGCGTACGAGCAGTACTTC.

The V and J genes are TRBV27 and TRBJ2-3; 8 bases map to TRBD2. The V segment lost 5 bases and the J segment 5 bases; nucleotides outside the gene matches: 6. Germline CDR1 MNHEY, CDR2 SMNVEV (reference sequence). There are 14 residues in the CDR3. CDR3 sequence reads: CASSPQREKDTQYF. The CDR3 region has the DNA TGTGCCAGCAGTCCGCAGCGGGAGAAAGATACGCAGTATTTT.

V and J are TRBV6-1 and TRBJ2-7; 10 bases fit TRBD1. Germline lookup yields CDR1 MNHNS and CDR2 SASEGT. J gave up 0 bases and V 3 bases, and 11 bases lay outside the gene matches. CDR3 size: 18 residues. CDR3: CASSEVDRGPFSSYEQYF. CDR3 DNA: TGTGCCAGCAGTGAGGTCGACAGGGGGCCTTTCAGCTCCTACGAGCAGTACTTC.

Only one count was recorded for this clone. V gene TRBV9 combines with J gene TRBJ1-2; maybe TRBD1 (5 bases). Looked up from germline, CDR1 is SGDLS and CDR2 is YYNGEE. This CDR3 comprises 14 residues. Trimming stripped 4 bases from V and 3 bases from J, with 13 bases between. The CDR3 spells CASSPGLADYGYTF. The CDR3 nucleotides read TGTGCCAGCAGCCCAGGGCTCGCGGACTATGGCTACACCTTC.

The CDR3 region is CASSKEAVGYEKLFF. In DNA form, the CDR3 reads TGCGCCAGCAGCAAGGAGGCAGTAGGATACGAAAAACTGTTTTTT. This chain connects TRBV4-1 to TRBJ1-4; D uncertain. V lost 5 bases to trimming and J lost 8 bases, with 18 bases between them. Germline V CDR1 and CDR2: MGHRA, YSYEKL. This CDR3 comprises 15 residues.

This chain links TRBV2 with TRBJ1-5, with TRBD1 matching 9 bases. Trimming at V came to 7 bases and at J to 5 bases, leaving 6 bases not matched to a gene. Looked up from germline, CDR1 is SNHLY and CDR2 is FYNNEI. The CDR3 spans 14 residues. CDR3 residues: CASNPGQGYQPQHF. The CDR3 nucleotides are TGTGCCAGCAACCCGGGACAGGGTTATCAGCCCCAGCATTTT.

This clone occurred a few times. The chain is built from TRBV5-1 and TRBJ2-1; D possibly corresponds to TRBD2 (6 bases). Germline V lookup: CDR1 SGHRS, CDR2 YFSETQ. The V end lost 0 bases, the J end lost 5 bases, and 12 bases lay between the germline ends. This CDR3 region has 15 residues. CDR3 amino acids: CASSLGGRSHNEQFF. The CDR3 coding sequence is TGCGCCAGCAGCTTGGGAGGGAGGTCACACAATGAGCAGTTCTTC.

The CDR3 here is CASSLSSGESYNEQFF. In nucleotides, the CDR3 is TGTGCCAGCAGCTTAAGTAGCGGCGAGTCCTACAATGAGCAGTTCTTC. The gene calls are TRBV5-4 and TRBJ2-1, with D possibly matching TRBD2 (6 bases). Germline values: CDR1 SGHNT, CDR2 YYREEE (reference sequence). V lost 2 bases to trimming and J lost 1 base, with 13 bases between them. The CDR3 sequence is 16 residues long.

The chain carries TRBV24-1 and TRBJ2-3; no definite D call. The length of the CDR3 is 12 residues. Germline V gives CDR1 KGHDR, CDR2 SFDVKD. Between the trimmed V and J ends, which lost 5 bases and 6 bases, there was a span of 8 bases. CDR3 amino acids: CATSGAPDTQYF. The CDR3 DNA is TGTGCCACCAGTGGAGCGCCGGATACGCAGTATTTT.

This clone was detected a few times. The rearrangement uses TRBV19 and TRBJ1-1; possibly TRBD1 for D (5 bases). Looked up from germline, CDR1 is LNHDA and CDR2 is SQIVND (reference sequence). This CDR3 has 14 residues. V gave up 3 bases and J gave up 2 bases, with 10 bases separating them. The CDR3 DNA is TGTGCCAGTAGTATTAGGGGTGAAAACACTGAAGCTTTCTTT. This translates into CASSIRGENTEAFF.

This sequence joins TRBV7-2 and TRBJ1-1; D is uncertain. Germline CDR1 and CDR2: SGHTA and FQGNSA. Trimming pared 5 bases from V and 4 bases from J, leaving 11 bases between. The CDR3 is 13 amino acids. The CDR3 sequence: CASSPTPGTEAFF. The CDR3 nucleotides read TGTGCCAGCAGCCCGACCCCGGGCACTGAAGCTTTCTTT.

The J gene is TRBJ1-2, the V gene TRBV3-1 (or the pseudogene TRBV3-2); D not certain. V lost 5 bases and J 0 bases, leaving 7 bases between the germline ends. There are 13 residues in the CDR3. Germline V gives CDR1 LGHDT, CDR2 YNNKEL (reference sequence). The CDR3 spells CASSLLANYGYTF. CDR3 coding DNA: TGTGCCAGCAGCTTGCTAGCTAACTATGGCTACACCTTC.

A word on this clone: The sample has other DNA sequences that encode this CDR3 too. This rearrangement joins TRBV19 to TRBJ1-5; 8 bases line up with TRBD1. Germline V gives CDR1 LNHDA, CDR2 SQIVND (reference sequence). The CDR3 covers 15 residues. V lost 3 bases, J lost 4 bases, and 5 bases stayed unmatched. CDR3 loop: CASSMTTGGNQPQHF. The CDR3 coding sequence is TGTGCCAGTAGTATGACAACAGGGGGAAATCAGCCCCAGCATTTT.

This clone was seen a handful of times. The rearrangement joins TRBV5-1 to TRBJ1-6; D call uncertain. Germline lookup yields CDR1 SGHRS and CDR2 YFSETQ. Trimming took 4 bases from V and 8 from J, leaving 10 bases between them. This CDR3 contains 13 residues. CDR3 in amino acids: CASSMSPDSPLHF. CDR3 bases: TGCGCCAGCAGCATGAGTCCTGATTCACCCCTCCACTTT.

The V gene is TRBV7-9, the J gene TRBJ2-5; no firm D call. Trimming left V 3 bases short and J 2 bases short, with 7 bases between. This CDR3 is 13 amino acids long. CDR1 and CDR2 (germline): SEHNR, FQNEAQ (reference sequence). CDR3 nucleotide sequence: TGTGCCAGCAGCTTGAGGCAGCAAGAGACCCAGTACTTC. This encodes CASSLRQQETQYF.

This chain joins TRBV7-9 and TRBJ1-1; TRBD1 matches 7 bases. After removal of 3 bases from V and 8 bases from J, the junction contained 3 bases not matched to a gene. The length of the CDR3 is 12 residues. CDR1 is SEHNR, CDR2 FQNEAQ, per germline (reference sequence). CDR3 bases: TGTGCCAGCAGCTTTTCAGGGGGGGAAGCTTTCTTT. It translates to CASSFSGGEAFF. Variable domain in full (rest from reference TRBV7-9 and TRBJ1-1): DTGVSQNPRHKITKRGQNVTFRCDPISEHNRLYWYRQTLGQGPEFLTYFQNEAQLEKSRLLSDRFSAERPKGSFSTLEIQRTEQGDSAMYLCASSFSGGEAFFGQGTRLTVV.

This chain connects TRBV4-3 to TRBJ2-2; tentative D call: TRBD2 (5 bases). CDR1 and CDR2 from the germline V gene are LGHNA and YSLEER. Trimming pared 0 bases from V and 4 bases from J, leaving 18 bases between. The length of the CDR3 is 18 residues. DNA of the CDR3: TGCGCCAGCAGCCAAGAAGTAGGCGGGTTTTTGGGCACCGGGGAGCTGTTTTTT. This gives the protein CASSQEVGGFLGTGELFF.

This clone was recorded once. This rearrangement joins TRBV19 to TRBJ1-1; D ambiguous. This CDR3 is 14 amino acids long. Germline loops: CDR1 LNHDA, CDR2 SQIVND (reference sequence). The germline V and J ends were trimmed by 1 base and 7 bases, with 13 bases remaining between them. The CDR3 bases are TGTGCCAGTAGTATAGCCCGGACGGGAAATGAAGCTTTCTTT. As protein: CASSIARTGNEAFF. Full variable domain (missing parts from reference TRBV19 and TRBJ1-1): DGGITQSPKYLFRKEGQNVTLSCEQNLNHDAMYWYRQDPGQGLRLIYYSQIVNDFQKGDIAEGYSVSREKKESFPLTVTSAQKNPTAFYLCASSIARTGNEAFFGQGTRLTVV.